This is a list of T cell receptor beta chains from one sample in a study of identical twins. TCRdb re-called the 5' RACE reads through MiXCR, storing one row per CDR3 protein. The profile shows some 790,000 distinct CDR3 sequences, 15% to 20% of them singletons. Separately, the same data were catalogued under a study of T cells expressing NK-cell markers.

Source material: PBMCs. The receptors originated from a woman younger than 30 in good health. Both conserved end residues are part of each CDR3. A D gene is named only where the DNA matches it firmly. The size field is filled for only some rows; it gives once, few, many or a size class.

d_call,j_call,v_call,clone_size,cdr3_aa,cdr3_nt
-,TRBJ2-1,TRBV19,-,CASSIKWLYNEQFF,TGTGCCAGTAGTATTAAGTGGCTCTACAATGAGCAGTTCTTC
-,TRBJ2-5,TRBV5-1,-,CASARDRLDETQYF,TGCGCCAGCGCCCGGGACCGGCTAGATGAGACCCAGTACTTC
-,TRBJ1-2,TRBV7-2,-,CASSLLARVAGYTF,TGTGCCAGCAGCTTATTGGCGAGGGTGGCTGGCTACACCTTC
TRBD2,TRBJ2-1,TRBV5-5,many,CASSSFLAGGHMNEQFF,TGTGCCAGCAGTTCTTTTCTAGCGGGGGGGCATATGAATGAGCAGTTCTTC
-,TRBJ2-7,TRBV5-1,-,CASRYPGSYEQYF,TGCGCCAGCAGATATCCGGGGTCCTACGAGCAGTACTTC
-,TRBJ2-5,TRBV15,few,CATSRDLGQETQYF,TGTGCCACCAGCAGAGATCTGGGTCAAGAGACCCAGTACTTC
-,TRBJ2-1,TRBV29-1,-,CSVFDPRGQVNEQFF,TGCAGCGTTTTCGACCCCCGGGGGCAAGTCAATGAGCAGTTCTTC
TRBD2,TRBJ2-2,TRBV6-2/TRBV6-3,-,CASSSPGGRATGELFF,TGTGCCAGCAGTTCTCCTGGCGGGAGGGCCACCGGGGAGCTGTTTTTT
-,TRBJ2-7,TRBV7-9,-,CASSLLGGTTFYEQYF,TGTGCCAGCAGCTTATTGGGTGGGACAACCTTTTACGAGCAGTACTTC
TRBD1,TRBJ2-1,TRBV20-1,-,CSAADRENEQFF,TGCAGTGCTGCGGACAGGGAGAATGAGCAGTTCTTC
-,TRBJ2-7,TRBV7-3,-,CASSWTVSGEQYF,TGTGCCAGCAGCTGGACAGTCTCGGGGGAGCAGTACTTC
TRBD1,TRBJ2-1,TRBV29-1,-,CSANGPGQGYNEQFF,TGCAGCGCCAATGGCCCGGGACAGGGATACAATGAGCAGTTCTTC
-,TRBJ1-4,TRBV20-1,few,CSATHYWTANEKLFF,TGCAGTGCAACCCATTACTGGACGGCTAATGAAAAACTGTTTTTT
-,TRBJ2-1,TRBV20-1,-,CSASPEQFF,TGCAGTGCTAGTCCTGAGCAGTTCTTC
-,TRBJ2-5,TRBV3-1,few,CASSQEGLQETQYF,TGTGCCAGCAGCCAAGAGGGACTTCAAGAGACCCAGTACTTC
-,TRBJ2-6,TRBV20-1,-,CSASRVGGTGANVLTF,TGCAGTGCTAGTAGAGTAGGGGGTACAGGGGCCAACGTCCTGACTTTC
-,TRBJ2-1,TRBV4-3,-,CASSQPSSVSSYNEQFF,TGCGCCAGCAGCCAACCATCTAGCGTCAGCTCCTACAATGAGCAGTTCTTC
-,TRBJ2-5,TRBV14,-,CASSQVEGVILQETQYF,TGTGCCAGCAGCCAAGTTGAGGGAGTCATCCTTCAAGAGACCCAGTACTTC
-,TRBJ2-1,TRBV12-3/TRBV12-4,few,CASSFENSPFNEQFF,TGTGCCAGCAGTTTCGAAAACTCACCCTTCAATGAGCAGTTCTTC
TRBD2,TRBJ2-1,TRBV20-1,few,CSELAGAGEQFF,TGCAGTGAACTAGCGGGAGCCGGTGAGCAGTTCTTC
-,TRBJ2-3,TRBV3-1,few,CASSQEFDTQYF,TGTGCCAGCAGCCAAGAATTCGATACGCAGTATTTT
-,TRBJ1-1,TRBV19,few,CASRREVAFF,TGTGCCAGTAGGCGGGAGGTAGCTTTCTTT
-,TRBJ2-7,TRBV10-3,-,CAISVTGSYEQYF,TGTGCCATCAGTGTAACAGGGTCCTACGAGCAGTACTTC
TRBD1,TRBJ2-7,TRBV7-9,-,CASSFSSDRVSYEQYF,TGTGCCAGCAGCTTTAGCTCGGACAGGGTATCATACGAGCAGTACTTC
-,TRBJ2-3,TRBV15,-,CATSREAERWTQYF,TGTGCCACCAGCAGAGAGGCCGAGCGTTGGACGCAGTATTTT
TRBD2,TRBJ2-1,TRBV29-1,-,CSVAAGRRSYNEQFF,TGCAGCGTTGCCGCCGGGAGGCGGTCCTACAATGAGCAGTTCTTC